Below are 20 T cell receptor beta chains sequenced from a single sample in a study of T cell responses to AZD1222 COVID-19 vaccine. TCRdb keeps only in-frame clones here, not all; method: immunoSEQ multiplex PCR. The sample shows 150,000 or so clones, around 93% of them seen only once. This specimen consisted of peripheral blood, obtained on day 0 of AZD1222 vaccination. These receptor sequences come from an adult in good health.

The rearrangement joins TRBV6-2 or TRBV6-3 to TRBJ1-5; 7 bases agree with TRBD1. The CDR3 covers 14 residues. The V gene end was trimmed by 4 bases and the J gene end by 9 bases; junction bases not matched to a gene: 9. Germline CDR1 is MNHEY and CDR2 is SVGEGT. The CDR3 DNA follows: TGTGCCAGCAGTTCCGGACAGGACCTTAGGCCCCAGCATTTT. Its translation: CASSSGQDLRPQHF.

The chain employs TRBV19 and TRBJ2-7; D not resolved. Germline values: CDR1 LNHDA, CDR2 SQIVND (reference sequence). V lost 5 bases and J lost 6, with 11 bases in between. This CDR3 has 12 amino acids. The CDR3 loop is CASSGRAGEQYF. The CDR3 region has the DNA TGTGCCAGTAGTGGCCGGGCCGGCGAGCAGTACTTC.

This chain joins TRBV27 and TRBJ2-5, with TRBD2 matching over 13 bases. Germline V CDR1 and CDR2: MNHEY, SMNVEV (reference sequence). V shed 3 bases and J 4 bases; nucleotides not matched to a gene: 11. CDR3 length: 18 residues. The CDR3 bases are TGTGCCAGCAGTTTCTTCCCCGGACTAGCGGGAGCCTTAGAGACCCAGTACTTC. Translation: CASSFFPGLAGALETQYF.

This chain uses TRBV11-2 with TRBJ1-2; maybe TRBD1 (6 bases). Germline CDR1 reads SGHAT; CDR2 reads FQNNGV. The CDR3 has 15 amino acids. V was pared by 0 bases and J by 4 bases, with 12 bases between. The CDR3 DNA reads TGTGCCAGCAGCTTAGATATCGGGGGCGTCTATGGCTACACCTTC. Protein product: CASSLDIGGVYGYTF.

J is TRBJ2-5 and V is TRBV18; D gene uncertain. Germline CDR1 reads KGHSH; CDR2 reads LQKENI. This CDR3 contains 13 residues. V was trimmed by 2 bases and J by 5 bases, leaving 9 bases between them. The CDR3 protein is CASSPVTGETQYF. The CDR3 DNA reads as TGTGCCAGCTCACCAGTGACTGGGGAGACCCAGTACTTC.

A few counts support this clone. The V call is TRBV4-3, the J call TRBJ1-1; 12 bases map to TRBD1. Trimming cost V 1 base and J 1 base; bases outside gene matches: 10. The CDR3 is made up of 19 amino acids. Germline CDR1 reads LGHNA; CDR2 reads YSLEER. This chain's CDR3 is CASSQGPGTGGARNTEAFF. The CDR3 bases are TGCGCCAGCAGCCAAGGCCCCGGGACAGGGGGCGCCCGGAACACTGAAGCTTTCTTT.

The chain combines TRBV18 with TRBJ2-5, with 12 bases aligning to TRBD1. V was pared by 2 bases and J by 1 base, with 2 bases of the junction left unmatched. This CDR3 is built from 16 residues. Germline V gene data show CDR1 as KGHSH and CDR2 as LQKENI. The CDR3 protein is CASSPGTGGPQETQYF. The DNA for the CDR3 is TGTGCCAGCTCACCAGGGACAGGGGGCCCCCAAGAGACCCAGTACTTC.

The chain employs TRBV3-1 (or the pseudogene TRBV3-2) and TRBJ2-1; possible D gene TRBD2, 6 bases. V was trimmed by 4 bases and J by 3 bases, leaving 16 bases between them. Germline CDR1 is LGHDT and CDR2 is YNNKEL (reference sequence). The CDR3 spans 16 residues. The CDR3 is CASSPLDGEVYNEQFF. CDR3 bases: TGTGCCAGCAGCCCCCTCGATGGGGAGGTCTACAATGAGCAGTTCTTC.

To note about this clone: At one boundary the junction diverges from the germline segment, which might be a read error. V usage is TRBV5-5 and J usage is TRBJ2-7; D unresolved. The CDR3 runs to 12 residues. Germline lookup yields CDR1 SGHKS and CDR2 YYEKEE (reference sequence). The CDR3 is CASSRLSYVQYF. The CDR3 DNA reads as TGTGCCAGCAGCCGACTGAGCTACGTGCAGTACTTC.

This chain connects TRBV5-6 to TRBJ1-2; no definite D call. The CDR3 has 12 amino acids. The germline CDR1 and CDR2 sequences are SGHDT and YYEEEE. V dropped 3 bases and J dropped 0 bases, with 3 bases sitting between them. The CDR3: CASSSPNYGYTF. CDR3 DNA sequence: TGTGCCAGCAGCTCACCTAACTATGGCTACACCTTC.

V is TRBV7-2 and J is TRBJ2-7; D unclear. CDR1 and CDR2 (germline): SGHTA, FQGNSA. Between the trimmed V and J ends, which lost 4 bases and 4 bases, there was a span of 8 bases. The CDR3 contains 12 residues. In DNA form, the CDR3 reads TGTGCCAGCAGCTCTGACCAATACGAGCAGTACTTC. It encodes CASSSDQYEQYF. Looking up the rest from reference TRBV7-2 and TRBJ2-7 gives the full variable domain: GAGVSQSPSNKVTEKGKDVELRCDPISGHTALYWYRQSLGQGLEFLIYFQGNSAPDKSGLPSDRFSAERTGGSVSTLTIQRTQQEDSAVYLCASSSDQYEQYFGPGTRLTVT.

The chain uses TRBV9 and TRBJ2-2, with 7 positions matching TRBD1. The germline CDR1 and CDR2 sequences are SGDLS and YYNGEE. The length of the CDR3 is 15 residues. With 2 bases clipped from V and 2 bases from J, the junction kept 3 bases outside the gene matches. This CDR3 reads CASSVTGANTGELFF. The CDR3 coding sequence is TGTGCCAGCAGCGTTACAGGGGCTAACACCGGGGAGCTGTTTTTT.

The chain couples TRBV6-2 or TRBV6-3 to TRBJ1-2; no reliable D call. With 5 bases removed from V and 7 bases from J, the gap between germline ends came to 11 bases. The CDR3 is made up of 12 amino acids. CDR1 is MNHEY, CDR2 SVGEGT, per germline. The chain's CDR3 is CASSRTLSGYTF. CDR3 in DNA: TGTGCCAGCAGTAGGACCTTGTCTGGCTACACCTTC.

The chain carries TRBV6-6 and TRBJ2-4, with a possible D match to TRBD1 (7 bases). The CDR3 has 15 residues. The germline V and J ends were trimmed by 4 bases and 8 bases, with 18 bases remaining between them. CDR1 is MNHNY, CDR2 SVGAGI, per germline (reference sequence). The CDR3 coding sequence is TGTGCCAGCAGTTCGACTCAGGGGGGTGGTGACATTCAGTACTTC. Translation: CASSSTQGGGDIQYF.

The chain joins TRBV7-2 to TRBJ1-2, with D possibly matching TRBD1 (5 bases). The CDR3 consists of 15 residues. V dropped 1 base and J dropped 4 bases, with 13 bases sitting between them. Germline lookup yields CDR1 SGHTA and CDR2 FQGNSA. The CDR3 protein is CASSLDGTPIYGYTF. The CDR3 bases are TGTGCCAGCAGCTTAGACGGGACTCCCATCTATGGCTACACCTTC.

Details on this clone: The germline gene is not matched at one end of the junction; a read error may be the cause. The rearrangement uses TRBV13 and TRBJ1-3; 9 nucleotides match TRBD1. Per germline, CDR1 PRHDT and CDR2 FYEKMQ (reference sequence). The CDR3 totals 17 residues. As DNA, the CDR3 is TGTGCCAGCAGCCTAGGTACAACGACAGGGGGTCGGGACACCATATATTTT. Translated, it gives CASSLGTTTGGRDTIYF.

The chain recombines TRBV13 with TRBJ1-2, with TRBD1 matching over 7 bases. The CDR3 contains 14 residues. CDR1 is PRHDT, CDR2 FYEKMQ, per germline (reference sequence). The V and J ends lost 0 bases and 7 bases, in that order; junction bases with no gene match: 5. CDR3 sequence (DNA): TGTGCCAGCAGCTTAGGACAGGGGATGGGTGGCTACACCTTC. Translating gives CASSLGQGMGGYTF.

The rearrangement uses TRBV6-4 and TRBJ1-2; D may be TRBD1 (5 bases). V lost 4 bases and J lost 5, with 5 bases in between. There are 11 residues in the CDR3. Per the germline V gene, CDR1 is MRHNA and CDR2 is SNTAGT. CDR3 nucleotides: TGTGCCAGCAGTGGGGGGTATGGCTACACCTTC. Translated, it gives CASSGGYGYTF.

This chain's CDR3 is CASSKKAGSGYTF. The CDR3 DNA follows: TGTGCCAGCAGCAAAAAGGCAGGTAGTGGCTACACCTTC. The chain links TRBV27 to TRBJ1-2; no clear D. The CDR3 has 13 amino acids. Germline assignment: CDR1 MNHEY and CDR2 SMNVEV (reference sequence). Trimming cost V 6 bases and J 7 bases, with 15 bases left between them.

V is TRBV7-2 and J is TRBJ2-1, with 13 bases that match TRBD2. This CDR3 spans 15 amino acids. Germline V gene sequence: CDR1 SGHTA, CDR2 FQGNSA. V lost 8 bases to trimming and J lost 8 bases; unmatched junction nucleotides: 9. The CDR3 bases are TGTGCCAGCCTCTGGACTAGCGGGAGTTTGGATGAGCAGTTCTTC. This translates into CASLWTSGSLDEQFF.